What follows describes a single T cell receptor beta chain. No DNA is shown, since the ends of the CDR3 on it are uncertain; the CDR3 is the one TCRdb lists. These data are taken from a study of T cell changes during pregnancy in multiple sclerosis. Data came from immunoSEQ multiplex PCR; TCRdb stores just in-frame clones and leaves some out. The data show roughly 43,000 clones, about nine tenths seen once. The CDR3 is 12 amino acids long, termini counted. CDR1 is GTSNPN, CDR2 SVGIG, per germline (reference sequence). Sequencing used CD4+ T cells from peripheral blood mononuclear cells, obtained after pregnancy. This receptor was identified in a female donor with multiple sclerosis, enrolled in a pregnancy study. The rearrangement links TRBV30 to TRBJ1-2; TRBD1, the D gene given by the table, was not confirmed from the DNA. CDR3 sequence reads: CAWSVGQGACTF.